This T cell receptor beta chain stems from a study of T cell responses to AZD1222 COVID-19 vaccine. Study-wide findings and caveats: Receipt of two AZD1222 doses was followed by a rise in Spike-specific TCR breadth and depth. The sample set comprised mostly white British donors with more females, and clonal diversity was possibly underestimated. Researchers report vaccine-associated CD4 TCRs spanning spike, with dominance at 160-218 and 743-854.

This CDR3 has 14 residues. Trimming cost V 8 bases and J 3 bases; bases outside gene matches: 9. Germline-derived CDR1 and CDR2 are LNHDA and SQIVND (reference sequence). The protocol was immunoSEQ multiplex PCR, while the TCRdb copy is restricted to in-frame clones and leaves out a portion. The table has some 70,000 clones, roughly 80% seen once. A note on this clone: The antigen remains undetermined.

The source is an adult who received the AZD1222 COVID-19 vaccine. The chain employs TRBV19 and TRBJ1-2; 7 bases line up with TRBD1. The material was peripheral blood, obtained 28 days after the second AZD1222 dose. The CDR3 DNA is TGTGCCAGTTTCTACGGAGGGGGCGACTATGGCTACACCTTC. Protein product: CASFYGGGDYGYTF.